The present T cell receptor beta chain was sequenced within a study of glioma-infiltrating T cells. Using RNA template, CDR3s of TCR alpha and beta were amplified with iRepertoire arm-PCR. TCRdb reprocessed the multiplex PCR reads via MiXCR and lists one record per CDR3 protein. This table holds 400,000 or so distinct CDR3 sequences, about 40% found once. The germline V gene encodes CDR1 MGHRA and CDR2 YSYEKL. The CDR3 covers 16 residues. The ends were cut back, 2 bases at V and 1 base at J, with 14 bases in the middle. Sequencing was carried out using glioma tissue, nonneoplastic brain tissue, or PBMCs (not recorded which). The TCR was taken from a human donor with low-grade glioma or glioblastoma, undergoing nonglioma brain surgery, or in good health (not recorded which). This chain links TRBV4-1 with TRBJ1-1, with unresolved D. In DNA, the CDR3 is TGCGCCAGCAGCCAAAACCACATGACGGAGAACACTGAAGCTTTCTTT. Protein product: CASSQNHMTENTEAFF.